These T cell receptor beta chains were read from a single sample in a study of cytomegalovirus exposure and HLA in healthy donors. Here immunoSEQ multiplex PCR was the method, and the copy in TCRdb shows in-frame clones only, minus some. The sample yields some 120,000 clones, roughly 78% seen once. Input material: PBMCs. The receptors were gathered from a man aged 25 to 40 in good health and CMV-seropositive. Each CDR3 is given with its conserved first and last residue. Each record gives: CDR3 protein, J gene, V gene.

CSVAGTSLEQYF TRBJ2-7 TRBV29-1
CASIVTPNTGELFF TRBJ2-2 TRBV2
CASSQATGTYEQYF TRBJ2-7 TRBV4-2
CASSFSGRGHNEQFF TRBJ2-1 TRBV2
CASSKAGLPYEQFF TRBJ2-1 TRBV7-6
CASSEGTGANTEAFF TRBJ1-1 TRBV6-1
CASSPGTSGSDTQYF TRBJ2-3 TRBV7-7
CASSNPGLAGNEQFF TRBJ2-1 TRBV19
CASSARATDTQYF TRBJ2-3 TRBV10-1
CASSFGGSYEQYF TRBJ2-7 TRBV7-2
CASSYNRDYEQYF TRBJ2-7 TRBV6-5
CSVWGDRGQDYGYTF TRBJ1-2 TRBV29-1
CSVGSGRGTEAFF TRBJ1-1 TRBV29-1
CASSSTYEQYF TRBJ2-7 TRBV7-9
CASSPQLGVGGQETQYF TRBJ2-5 TRBV7-8
CASSARDTLGTEAFF TRBJ1-1 TRBV9
CATGTEEYNEQFF TRBJ2-1 TRBV5-5
CASSSGGGANTGELFF TRBJ2-2 TRBV5-1
CASSQVGRTSMIHEQFF TRBJ2-1 TRBV4-3
CASSGGVSYNEQFF TRBJ2-1 TRBV27
CASRDRGSGEQFF TRBJ2-1 TRBV4-3
CASSLLAGSTEAFF TRBJ1-1 TRBV11-2
CASRGERGDYNEQFF TRBJ2-1 TRBV5-4
CASSYMGQGAYEQYF TRBJ2-7 TRBV27
CAIRPGTGNNTQYF TRBJ2-3 TRBV10-3